This TCR beta chain was sequenced for a study of blood T cell repertoires in COVID-19. Cohorts were based on clinical histories the participants reported. Two negative PCRs, clearance, or symptom resolution characterized the recovered Cohort 3 donors. Per the germline V gene, CDR1 is MDHEN and CDR2 is SYDVKM. V trimming: 2 bases; J trimming: 3 bases; junction bases outside the gene matches: 2. This CDR3 has 15 amino acids. Per the study methods: Counts of nucleated cells, estimated from reference gene primer amplification, were obtained. TCRdb keeps only in-frame clones here, not all; method: immunoSEQ multiplex PCR. D and trimming were read from the DNA, whereas the V and J calls and clone size are those reported in that table. This sample has approximately 440,000 clones; 90% occur once, and the top ten carry 0.6%.

Source material: PBMCs or T cells enriched from blood (not recorded which). The TCR was taken from a man in his late teens or twenties who had recovered from COVID-19. The rearrangement uses TRBV28 and TRBJ2-1; 9 nucleotides align to TRBD2. CDR3 amino acids: CASSLSGRLYNEQFF. CDR3 coding DNA: TGTGCCAGCAGTTTAAGCGGGAGGCTCTACAATGAGCAGTTCTTC.